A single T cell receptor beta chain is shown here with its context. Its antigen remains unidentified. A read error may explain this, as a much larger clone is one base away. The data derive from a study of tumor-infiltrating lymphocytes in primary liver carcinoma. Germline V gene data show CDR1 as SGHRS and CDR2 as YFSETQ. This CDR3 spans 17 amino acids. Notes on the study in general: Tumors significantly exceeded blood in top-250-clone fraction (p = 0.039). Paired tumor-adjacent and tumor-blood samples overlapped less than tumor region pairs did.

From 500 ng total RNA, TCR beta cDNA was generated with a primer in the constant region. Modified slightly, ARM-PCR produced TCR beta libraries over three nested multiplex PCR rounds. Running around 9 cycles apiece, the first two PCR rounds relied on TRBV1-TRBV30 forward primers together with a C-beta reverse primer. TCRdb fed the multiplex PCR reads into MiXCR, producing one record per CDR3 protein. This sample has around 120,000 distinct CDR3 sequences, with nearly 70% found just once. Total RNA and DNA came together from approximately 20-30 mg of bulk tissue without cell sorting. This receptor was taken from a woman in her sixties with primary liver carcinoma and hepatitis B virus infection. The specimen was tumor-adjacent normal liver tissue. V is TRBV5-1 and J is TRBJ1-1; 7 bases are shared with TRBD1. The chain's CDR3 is CDSSLTTTGEWYTEAFF. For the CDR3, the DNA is TGCGACAGCAGCTTGACCACCACAGGGGAGTGGTACACTGAAGCTTTCTTT.